This T cell receptor (beta chain) was identified during a study of blood T cells in healthy people across ages (dated by TCRdb to the mid-2010s). Concerning the study at large: In model experiments, roughly one uniquely barcoded TCR beta cDNA molecule per two T cells was captured by template switching. Two additional independent replicas of 1 million unique cDNA reads from the same blood draw were analyzed for two donors (one aged 18 to 30 and one aged 80 or older). To avoid experimental bias, donors of different ages were spread randomly across the sequencing lanes. The study measured age-related changes in TCR beta repertoire diversity using deep sequencing normalized with unique cDNA molecular identifiers. Donors were grouped into four age groups: young (average roughly 16 years), middle-aged (39), aged (about 59) and long-lived (about 89). The investigation overall reported the following: Observed TCR beta diversity per million T cells fell roughly linearly with age, and a significant reduction was already apparent by age about 43. Because the CMV infection status of the donors was unknown, age-related changes in expanded clonotypes may potentially have been confounded. Estimates of total diversity from one million sequenced T cells were regarded as lower bounds and underestimates. The percentage of naive T cells measured by flow cytometry correlated strongly with observed TCR beta diversity. Because profiling used bulk unsorted PBMCs, naive and antigen-experienced compartments could not be compared conclusively. The long-lived group showed more naive CD4+ T cells, fewer expanded clones and increased TCR diversity than the aged group, suggesting age selection.

A distance of 14 bases separates the germline ends of V and J, which lose 2 bases and 4 bases respectively. Per the germline V gene (reference sequence), DFQATT is the CDR1 and SNEGSKA is the CDR2. Measured from the cysteine to the phenylalanine, the CDR3 is 14 residues long. The entry retains the CDR3 DNA only, 42 bases that are in frame from base 1. This clonotype was picked up many times. Its antigen is currently not known. No base-level quality is on record; no much larger clone is a single base apart. The donors were a few dozen Caucasian individuals from Russia, aged roughly 6 to 100 years, who were systemically healthy. Around 9.9 milliliters of peripheral blood were collected from each donor into EDTA-treated Vacutainer tubes. Ficoll-Paque density-gradient centrifugation was used to isolate PBMCs, with at least 6 million obtained per sample. Total RNA, at least 6 micrograms per sample, was extracted from PBMCs with Trizol reagent. Naive CD45RAhigh/CD27high T cell percentages were measured by flow cytometry on a PBMC aliquot from every donor.

The library was built by means of 5' RACE. The instrument was an Illumina HiSeq 2500. A second roughly 6 to 12 cycle PCR used a sample-barcoded 5' primer and a J-beta primer mix. Each TCR beta cDNA molecule received a unique molecular identifier from a template-switch 5' adaptor carrying 12 random nucleotides. Each sample yielded at least 2.5 million CDR3-containing paired-end reads. First-strand cDNA was synthesized from all RNA with the Mint cDNA synthesis kit, primed by a TRBC-specific oligonucleotide. All cDNA was treated with uracil-DNA glycosylase and then went through a first 18-cycle PCR with the universal primers M1SS and BC2_uni_R. In the original analysis: For normalization, 1 million high-quality reads were randomly selected from each sample, with every read carrying a distinct molecular identifier. Instead of being binned into consensus sequences, reads that shared molecular identifiers were thrown out. CDR3 identification, clonotype clustering and error correction used MiTCR with a Q25 quality threshold and the strictest error-elimination algorithm. A nonparametric unseen species model using Euler transformation provided a lower-bound estimate of total TCR beta diversity. TCRdb cleaned the public reads at Q25 with fastp, built clones with MiXCR and kept in-frame beta chains. Entries are consolidated by CDR3 protein sequence, retaining the most common genes and DNA. Here the V and J calls rest on TCRdb's processing, not on the authors' analysis. The sample data list 850,000 or so distinct CDR3 sequences, and 25% to 35% of these were observed just once. The ten biggest clones cover approximately 15% of the sample.

The material sequenced was blood. The chain employs TRBV20-1 and TRBJ1-2, with TRBD1 as a weak D call on 6 bases. This sequence originates from a woman at least 80 years old in good health. CDR3 region: CSARHRALGYGYTF. The DNA reads TGCAGTGCTAGACACAGGGCTTTGGGCTATGGCTACACCTTC.